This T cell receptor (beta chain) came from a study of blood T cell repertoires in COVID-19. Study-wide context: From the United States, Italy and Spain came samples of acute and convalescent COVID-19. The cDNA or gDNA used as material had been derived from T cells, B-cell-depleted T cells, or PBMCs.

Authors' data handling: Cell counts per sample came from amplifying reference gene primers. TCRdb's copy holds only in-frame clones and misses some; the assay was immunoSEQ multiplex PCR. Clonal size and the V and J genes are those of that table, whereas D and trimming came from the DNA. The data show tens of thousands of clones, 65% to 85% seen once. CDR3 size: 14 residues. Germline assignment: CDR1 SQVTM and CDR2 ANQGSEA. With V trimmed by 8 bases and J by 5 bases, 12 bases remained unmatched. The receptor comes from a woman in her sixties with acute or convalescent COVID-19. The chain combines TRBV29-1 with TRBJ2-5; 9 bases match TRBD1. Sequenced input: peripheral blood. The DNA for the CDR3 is TGCAGCATTTCCGAGGGACAGGGTTTCGAGACCCAGTACTTC. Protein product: CSISEGQGFETQYF.